What follows are 30 T cell receptor beta chains derived from one specimen sequenced in a study of blood T cell repertoires in COVID-19. Assay used: immunoSEQ multiplex PCR; TCRdb lists only in-frame clones, some missing. The sample shows some 70,000 clones, roughly 76% of them seen only once. The sequenced material came from peripheral blood. Every receptor here comes from a woman in her seventies with acute or convalescent COVID-19.

This rearrangement joins TRBV6-6 to TRBJ2-1; 8 bases are shared with TRBD1. Losses at the gene ends were 5 bases for V and 15 bases for J; bases not matched to a gene: 9. Germline CDR1 and CDR2: MNHNY and SVGAGI (reference sequence). This CDR3 region has 12 residues. Here the CDR3 reads CASSTSGGSVFF. DNA of the CDR3: TGTGCCAGCAGTACATCAGGGGGCTCGGTGTTCTTC.

The V gene is TRBV6-5, the J gene TRBJ2-1, with 11 bases identical to TRBD2. V shed 6 bases and J 6 bases; nucleotides not matched to a gene: 7. This CDR3 has 15 amino acids. Germline values: CDR1 MNHEY, CDR2 SVGAGI. CDR3 DNA: TGTGCCAGCAGGCTACTAGCGGGAGCGAGCAATGAGCAGTTCTTC. This translates into CASRLLAGASNEQFF.

The V call is TRBV10-3, the J call TRBJ2-7; weak D call: TRBD2 (6 bases). Germline CDR1 and CDR2: ENHRY and SYGVKD. CDR3 length: 15 residues. Trimming took off 2 bases at V and 7 bases at J, with 18 bases between the two ends. CDR3 sequence reads: CAISEQEGLFREQYF. The CDR3 coding sequence is TGTGCCATCAGTGAGCAGGAGGGACTTTTCAGGGAGCAGTACTTC.

The chain joins TRBV4-1 to TRBJ2-7, with 10 bases aligning to TRBD2. With 0 bases clipped from V and 2 bases from J, the junction kept 4 bases outside the gene matches. The germline CDR1 and CDR2 sequences are MGHRA and YSYEKL. The CDR3 runs to 16 residues. The CDR3 sequence is CASSQDLGTSAYEQYF. For the CDR3, the DNA is TGCGCCAGCAGCCAAGATCTCGGGACTAGCGCCTACGAGCAGTACTTC.

This clone was counted a few times. Germline is not matched at one junction end, which may reflect a read error. V and J are TRBV7-8 and TRBJ2-5, with D perhaps TRBD2 (7 bases). CDR1 is SGHVS, CDR2 FQNEAQ, per germline. The CDR3 is 16 amino acids. As DNA, the CDR3 is TGTGCCAGCAGCTTAGCCCCTCCGGCGGGGGCAAAGACCCAATACTTC. Translated, it gives CASSLAPPAGAKTQYF.

CDR3 region: CASLERGNQPQHF. DNA for the CDR3: TGTGCCAGCTTGGAGAGGGGCAATCAGCCCCAGCATTTT. The chain couples TRBV9 to TRBJ1-5, with D hard to call. From germline, CDR1 is SGDLS and CDR2 YYNGEE. Deletions cut 7 bases from V and 2 bases from J, with 10 bases between. This CDR3 contains 13 residues.

This chain's CDR3 is CASSLVSGAPNNQPQHF. The CDR3 nucleotides are TGTGCCAGCAGCTTGGTTTCAGGGGCGCCGAACAATCAGCCCCAGCATTTT. This chain links TRBV5-5 with TRBJ1-5, with D possibly matching TRBD1 (6 bases). V dropped 0 bases and J dropped 3 bases, with 16 bases sitting between them. Germline-derived CDR1 and CDR2 are SGHKS and YYEKEE (reference sequence). The CDR3 is made up of 17 amino acids.

This chain links TRBV7-3 with TRBJ1-2, with D perhaps TRBD1 (6 bases). V was shortened by 5 bases and J by 4 bases, with 14 bases between the two germline ends. CDR1 and CDR2 (germline): SGHTA, FQGTGA. The CDR3 spans 14 residues. The CDR3 sequence is CASSPQQGSYGYTF. The CDR3 DNA reads TGTGCCAGCAGCCCCCAACAGGGTTCCTATGGCTACACCTTC.

The chain combines TRBV4-1 with TRBJ2-1; TRBD1 might be the D (6 bases). The CDR3 covers 18 residues. CDR1 and CDR2 from the germline V gene are MGHRA and YSYEKL. Between the trimmed V and J ends, which lost 0 bases and 0 bases, there was a span of 15 bases. The CDR3 protein is CASSQEGGMQSSYNEQFF. Here the CDR3 DNA reads TGCGCCAGCAGCCAAGAAGGGGGAATGCAGAGCTCCTACAATGAGCAGTTCTTC.

In this sample, this clone turned up a few times. The chain employs TRBV5-1 and TRBJ1-4; the D gene is possibly TRBD1 (6 bases). CDR3 length: 14 amino acids. Trimming took off 6 bases at V and 8 bases at J, with 17 bases between the two ends. Looked up from germline, CDR1 is SGHRS and CDR2 is YFSETQ. For the CDR3, the DNA is TGCGCCAGCACCCGGGGGGGGCAGGAAGAAAAACTGTTTTTT. Its translation: CASTRGGQEEKLFF.

The rearrangement uses TRBV13 and TRBJ2-7, with 15 bases aligning to TRBD2. The CDR3 has 18 amino acids. The germline gives CDR1 PRHDT, CDR2 FYEKMQ (reference sequence). V lost 6 bases and J lost 0; bases outside the gene matches: 9. The CDR3 loop is CASSFRTSGRVVSYEQYF. The CDR3 coding sequence is TGTGCCAGCAGTTTCCGGACTAGCGGGAGGGTCGTCTCCTACGAGCAGTACTTC.

The chain links TRBV3-1 (or the pseudogene TRBV3-2) to TRBJ2-4, with D maybe TRBD2 (5 bases). This CDR3 region has 15 residues. Trimming cost V 4 bases and J 0 bases, with 10 bases left between them. Germline V gene data show CDR1 as LGHDT and CDR2 as YNNKEL (reference sequence). CDR3 region: CASSRRGLAKNIQYF. The CDR3 DNA sequence: TGTGCCAGCAGCCGACGAGGACTAGCCAAAAACATTCAGTACTTC.

The chain joins TRBV27 to TRBJ2-7; 7 bases are shared with TRBD1. CDR1 is MNHEY and CDR2 is SMNVEV in the germline V gene (reference sequence). Losses at the gene ends were 3 bases for V and 4 bases for J; bases not matched to a gene: 6. The CDR3 runs 14 residues. Written as DNA, the CDR3 is TGTGCCAGCAGTTTGCACAGGGGAAGATACGAGCAGTACTTC. Its translation is CASSLHRGRYEQYF.

This clone was found a few times. J is TRBJ1-4 and V is TRBV14, with 10 bases matching TRBD1. CDR1 is SGHDN, CDR2 FVKESK, per germline. V was pared by 0 bases and J by 6 bases, with 4 bases of the junction left unmatched. The length of the CDR3 is 16 residues. The CDR3: CASSQDLDRGYEKLFF. CDR3 nucleotide sequence: TGTGCCAGCAGCCAAGATCTGGACAGGGGGTATGAAAAACTGTTTTTT.

The chain combines TRBV10-3 with TRBJ2-1; the D gene is possibly TRBD2 (5 bases). From germline, CDR1 is ENHRY and CDR2 SYGVKD. The CDR3 totals 15 residues. The V and J ends lost 2 bases and 10 bases respectively, with 18 bases between them. The CDR3 DNA reads TGTGCCATCAGTGAGGCAGCGGCCCCTAGACGGGAGCAGTTCTTC. Translated: CAISEAAAPRREQFF.

The chain joins TRBV7-9 to TRBJ2-1; no reliable D call. Germline loops: CDR1 SEHNR, CDR2 FQNEAQ (reference sequence). Trimming shortened V by 4 bases and J by 12 bases, and 10 bases separated the two germline ends. The CDR3 extends over 11 amino acids. The CDR3 sequence: CASSSLELQFF. The CDR3 DNA follows: TGTGCCAGCAGCTCCCTCGAACTGCAGTTCTTC.

The chain uses TRBV5-8 and TRBJ1-5; TRBD1 matches 9 bases. V trimming: 2 bases; J trimming: 7 bases; junction bases outside the gene matches: 10. Germline values: CDR1 SGHTS, CDR2 YDEGEE. The CDR3 extends over 16 amino acids. This CDR3 is CASSFTTTGGWQPQHF. DNA for the CDR3: TGTGCCAGCAGCTTCACCACTACAGGGGGCTGGCAGCCCCAGCATTTT.

This clone has only one observation. V is TRBV2 and J is TRBJ2-7; TRBD2 is a possible D gene (5 bases). The CDR3 runs 14 residues. The V end lost 3 bases, the J end lost 0 bases, and 9 bases lay between the germline ends. Germline-derived CDR1 and CDR2 are SNHLY and FYNNEI. The CDR3 region has the DNA TGTGCCAGCAGTGAGCAGCGGTACTCCTACGAGCAGTACTTC. Its protein product is CASSEQRYSYEQYF.

The rearrangement links TRBV19 to TRBJ2-3; maybe TRBD1 (6 bases). Trimming stripped 1 base from V and 5 bases from J, with 7 bases between. This CDR3 has 13 residues. Germline V CDR1 and CDR2: LNHDA, SQIVND (reference sequence). The CDR3 loop is CASSIGGGDTQYF. The CDR3 DNA follows: TGTGCCAGTAGTATAGGAGGGGGAGATACGCAGTATTTT.

The chain carries TRBV15 and TRBJ2-7, with TRBD1 identical over 7 bases. The CDR3 covers 16 residues. Germline V lookup: CDR1 LNHNV, CDR2 YYDKDF (reference sequence). V lost 3 bases and J lost 7; bases outside the gene matches: 15. CDR3 nucleotide sequence: TGTGCCACCAGCAGTCCCCTCCTACAAGGGGGCTGGGAGCAGTACTTC. It encodes CATSSPLLQGGWEQYF.

This chain connects TRBV11-3 to TRBJ2-2; maybe TRBD1 (5 bases). The V gene lost 6 bases and the J gene lost 5 bases, with 10 bases spanning the gap. The CDR3 is made up of 13 amino acids. The germline CDR1 and CDR2 sequences are SGHNT and YENEEA. CDR3 region: CASSSQVTGELFF. The CDR3 nucleotides read TGTGCCAGCAGTTCACAGGTGACCGGGGAGCTGTTTTTT.

The V and J genes are TRBV3-1 (or the pseudogene TRBV3-2) and TRBJ1-6; D gene unclear. The CDR3 is 13 residues long. Germline V CDR1 and CDR2: LGHDT, YNNKEL (reference sequence). Trimming pared 6 bases from V and 8 bases from J, leaving 11 bases between. CDR3 DNA: TGTGCCAGCAGGAGGGTTAGGGATTCACCCCTCCACTTT. It translates to CASRRVRDSPLHF.

The table lists this clone with a few counts. The chain recombines TRBV6-5 with TRBJ1-1; D is possibly TRBD1 (5 bases). The length of the CDR3 is 15 residues. The germline V and J ends were trimmed by 6 bases and 6 bases, with 20 bases remaining between them. CDR1 and CDR2 from the germline V gene are MNHEY and SVGAGI. The CDR3 coding sequence is TGTGCCAGCAGCACCCTCGGGGGACTCACTGCTGAAGCTTTCTTT. It encodes CASSTLGGLTAEAFF.

The gene calls are TRBV18 and TRBJ2-1; 10 bases map to TRBD2. There are 16 residues in the CDR3. Trimming at V came to 2 bases and at J to 0 bases, leaving 1 base not matched to a gene. Germline V gives CDR1 KGHSH, CDR2 LQKENI. This CDR3 reads CASSPRLAGSYNEQFF. CDR3 DNA: TGTGCCAGCTCACCAAGACTAGCGGGCTCCTACAATGAGCAGTTCTTC. The full variable domain, its missing parts supplied by reference TRBV18 and TRBJ2-1, is NAGVMQNPRHLVRRRGQEARLRCSPMKGHSHVYWYRQLPEEGLKFMVYLQKENIIDESGMPKERFSAEFPKEGPSILRIQQVVRGDSAAYFCASSPRLAGSYNEQFFGPGTRLTVL.

The CDR3 spells CASSRTGAYGYTF. CDR3 in DNA: TGTGCCAGCAGCCGGACAGGGGCCTATGGCTACACCTTC. The chain is built from TRBV25-1 and TRBJ1-2; 9 bases agree with TRBD1. CDR3 length: 13 amino acids. Trimming at V came to 6 bases and at J to 4 bases, leaving 3 bases not matched to a gene. Germline CDR1 and CDR2: MGHDK and SYGVNS.

The chain employs TRBV5-1 and TRBJ1-1; 8 positions match TRBD1. Unmatched junction bases numbered 6, after V lost 4 bases and J lost 1 base. This CDR3 is 15 amino acids long. Germline V gene data show CDR1 as SGHRS and CDR2 as YFSETQ. For the CDR3, the DNA is TGCGCCAGCAGCGTTTCGACAGGGGCGAACACTGAAGCTTTCTTT. This sequence encodes CASSVSTGANTEAFF.

The rearrangement links TRBV29-1 to TRBJ2-7; D is possibly TRBD1 (6 bases). Trimming pared 2 bases from V and 5 bases from J, leaving 19 bases between. Germline CDR1 is SQVTM and CDR2 is ANQGSEA. The CDR3 loop spans 15 amino acids. CDR3 DNA: TGCAGCGTTGAATCTCCCAGGGGTATGAAAAACGAGCAGTACTTC. Its protein is CSVESPRGMKNEQYF.

The chain has TRBV27 and TRBJ2-7, with TRBD1 as a possible D gene (7 bases). The CDR3 is made up of 16 amino acids. The V gene lost 7 bases and the J gene lost 4 bases, with 23 bases spanning the gap. Germline CDR1 reads MNHEY; CDR2 reads SMNVEV (reference sequence). CDR3 DNA sequence: TGTGCCAGCATCCAGGGGGAGCGGGCCTGGGGATACGAGCAGTACTTC. Translating gives CASIQGERAWGYEQYF.

The table lists this clone with a count of one. J is TRBJ1-5 and V is TRBV27; 7 bases fit TRBD1. Germline CDR1 and CDR2: MNHEY and SMNVEV (reference sequence). This CDR3 is built from 16 residues. The V and J ends lost 4 bases and 7 bases, in that order; junction bases with no gene match: 13. The CDR3 DNA sequence: TGTGCCAGCAGTTCCCTCCGGGCAGGGGGGCAGCAGCCCCAGCATTTT. Protein product: CASSSLRAGGQQPQHF.

This chain connects TRBV9 to TRBJ2-3; TRBD2 matches 9 bases. Germline CDR1 is SGDLS and CDR2 is YYNGEE. The CDR3 loop spans 14 amino acids. Trimming removed 6 bases from V and 4 bases from J; junction bases left unmatched: 6. The CDR3 sequence is CASKFSGSSDTQYF. DNA of the CDR3: TGTGCCAGCAAATTTAGCGGGAGCTCAGATACGCAGTATTTT.